The clone carrying this T cell receptor beta chain was observed a single time. The sample belongs to a study of T cells in narcolepsy. The assay was immunoSEQ multiplex PCR, and TCRdb's table has in-frame clones only and misses some. The sample lists 35,000 to 40,000 clones, around 85% occurring once. Germline-derived CDR1 and CDR2 are GTSNPN and SVGIG (reference sequence). This CDR3 has 13 amino acids. The V gene is TRBV30, the J gene TRBJ2-5; D is undetermined. The assigned J gene may be wrong: the sequence end matches TRBJ2-7 better. The sequence was collected from a human donor with narcolepsy. Sequenced: CD45RA- memory CD4+ T cells from PBMCs. CDR3 DNA sequence: TGTGCCTGGAGTTCACGGACCGGCTACGAGCAGTACTTC. Its translation: CAWSSRTGYEQYF.